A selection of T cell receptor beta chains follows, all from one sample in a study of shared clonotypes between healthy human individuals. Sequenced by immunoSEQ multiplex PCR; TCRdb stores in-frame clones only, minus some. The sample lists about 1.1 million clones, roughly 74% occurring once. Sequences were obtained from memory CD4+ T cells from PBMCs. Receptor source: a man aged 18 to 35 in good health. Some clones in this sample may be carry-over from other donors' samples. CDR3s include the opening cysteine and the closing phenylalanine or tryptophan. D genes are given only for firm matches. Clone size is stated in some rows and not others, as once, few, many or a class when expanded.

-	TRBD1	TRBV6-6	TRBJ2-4	CASSAQGAGKNIQYF	TGTGCCAGCAGTGCACAGGGGGCGGGCAAAAACATTCAGTACTTC
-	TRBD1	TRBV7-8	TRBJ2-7	CASSLGDRGRYEQYF	TGTGCCAGCAGCTTAGGGGACAGGGGGCGATACGAGCAGTACTTC
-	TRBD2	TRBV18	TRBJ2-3	CASSPKLADSTDTQYF	TGTGCCAGCTCACCAAAACTAGCGGATAGCACAGATACGCAGTATTTT
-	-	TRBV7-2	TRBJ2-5	CASSFPSQETQYF	TGTGCCAGCAGCTTCCCTAGTCAAGAGACCCAGTACTTC
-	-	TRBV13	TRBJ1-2	CASSELQGRSTF	TGTGCCAGCAGCGAACTACAGGGAAGGAGCACCTTC
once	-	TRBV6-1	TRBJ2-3	CASSQGGGTQYF	TGTGCCAGCAGTCAGGGGGGCGGTACGCAGTATTTT
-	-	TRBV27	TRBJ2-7	CASSLRQAHYEQYF	TGTGCCAGCAGTTTACGTCAGGCCCATTACGAGCAGTACTTC
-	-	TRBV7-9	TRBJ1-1	CASSLEGRTEAFF	TGTGCCAGCAGCTTAGAAGGGCGCACTGAAGCTTTCTTT
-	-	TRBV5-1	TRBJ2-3	CASSLGVYTTDTQYF	TGCGCCAGCAGCTTGGGCGTCTATACCACAGATACGCAGTATTTT
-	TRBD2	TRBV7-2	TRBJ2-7	CASSLEASGSHEQYF	TGTGCCAGCAGCTTAGAGGCTAGCGGGAGCCACGAGCAGTACTTC
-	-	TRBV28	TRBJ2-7	CASSLEYEQYF	TGTGCCAGCAGCCTAGAATACGAGCAGTACTTC
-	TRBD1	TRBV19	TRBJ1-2	CASSAGGYGYTF	TGTGCCAGTAGTGCAGGGGGCTATGGCTACACCTTC
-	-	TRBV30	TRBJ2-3	CAWSVRGVGADTQYF	TGTGCCTGGAGTGTACGGGGTGTTGGGGCAGATACGCAGTATTTT
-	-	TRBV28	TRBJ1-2	CASSLNGYTF	TGTGCCAGCAGTTTAAATGGCTACACCTTC
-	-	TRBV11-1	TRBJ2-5	CASSFPGGETQYF	TGTGCCAGCAGCTTTCCAGGTGGGGAGACCCAGTACTTC
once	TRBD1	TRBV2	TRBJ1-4	CASSDNRGNEKLFF	TGTGCCAGCAGTGATAACAGGGGGAATGAAAAACTGTTTTTT
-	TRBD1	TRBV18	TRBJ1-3	CASSPTGVDGNTIYF	TGTGCCAGCTCACCAACAGGGGTGGATGGAAACACCATATATTTT
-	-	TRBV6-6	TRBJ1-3	CASSPLRASSGNTIYF	TGTGCCAGCAGTCCCCTTAGGGCGAGCTCTGGAAACACCATATATTTT
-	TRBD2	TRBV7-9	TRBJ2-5	CASSLRLAGEETQYF	TGTGCCAGCAGCTTAAGACTAGCGGGAGAAGAGACCCAGTACTTC
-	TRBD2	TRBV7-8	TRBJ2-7	CASGGLGSYEQYF	TGTGCCAGCGGAGGACTAGGGTCCTACGAACAGTACTTC
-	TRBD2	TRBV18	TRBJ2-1	CASSPGTRNEQFF	TGTGCCAGCTCGCCCGGGACTAGGAATGAGCAGTTCTTC
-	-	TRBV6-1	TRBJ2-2	CASSESGWDTGELFF	TGTGCCAGCAGTGAATCGGGGTGGGACACCGGGGAGCTGTTTTTT
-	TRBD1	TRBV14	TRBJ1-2	CASSTRTGQGGNGYTF	TGTGCCAGCAGCACCCGAACCGGACAGGGCGGAAATGGCTACACCTTC
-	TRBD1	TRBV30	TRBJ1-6	CAWRRQGNSPLHF	TGTGCCTGGAGACGACAGGGCAATTCACCCCTCCACTTT
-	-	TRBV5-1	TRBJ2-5	CASSRDAARDPLIQETQYF	TGCGCCAGCAGCCGGGATGCGGCGAGGGACCCGCTTATCCAAGAGACCCAGTACTTC
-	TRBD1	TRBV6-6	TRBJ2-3	CASIATGGKTDTQYF	TGTGCCAGCATTGCGACAGGGGGCAAAACAGATACGCAGTATTTT
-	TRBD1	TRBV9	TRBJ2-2	CASSGGGGQGFTGELFF	TGTGCCAGCAGCGGGGGTGGCGGACAGGGTTTCACCGGGGAGCTGTTTTTT
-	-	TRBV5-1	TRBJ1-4	CASSLASTNEKLFF	TGCGCCAGCAGCTTGGCATCAACTAATGAAAAACTGTTTTTT
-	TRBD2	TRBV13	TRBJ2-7	CASSKTTSRLSYEQYF	TGTGCCAGCAGCAAGACGACTAGCCGCCTCTCCTACGAGCAGTACTTC
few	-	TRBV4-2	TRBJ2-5	CASSAGGGGQETQYF	TGTGCCAGCAGCGCCGGAGGCGGAGGCCAAGAGACCCAGTACTTC
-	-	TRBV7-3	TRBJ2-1	CASSSGGEQFF	TGTGCCAGCAGCTCCGGAGGTGAGCAGTTCTTC
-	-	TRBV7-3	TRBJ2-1	CASSLTASSNEQFF	TGTGCCAGCAGCTTAACGGCTAGCAGCAATGAGCAGTTCTTC
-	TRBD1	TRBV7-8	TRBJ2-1	CASARGRDYEQFF	TGTGCCAGCGCCAGGGGGCGCGATTATGAGCAGTTCTTC
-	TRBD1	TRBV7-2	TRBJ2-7	CASSFGTGRREQYF	TGTGCCAGCAGCTTCGGGACAGGGAGGAGGGAGCAGTACTTC
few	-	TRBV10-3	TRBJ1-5	CAISGSGGNQPQHF	TGTGCCATCAGTGGGTCAGGGGGCAATCAGCCCCAGCATTTT
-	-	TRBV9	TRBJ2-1	CASTPSSASSYNEQFF	TGTGCCAGCACCCCCTCTAGCGCGAGCTCCTACAATGAGCAGTTCTTC